The clone carrying this T cell receptor beta chain was seen a few times. The antigen remains unidentified. The source of the sample is a study of identical twins. Study-wide results and limits: The study based its conclusions on cross-sectional statistical analysis and did not follow the same donors.

The CDR3 has 16 amino acids. CDR1 is SGHAT and CDR2 is FQNNGV in the germline V gene. The V and J ends lost 5 bases and 5 bases, in that order; junction bases with no gene match: 12. After template switching added a universal primer site, the resulting cDNA carried unique molecular identifiers. TCRdb fed the 5' RACE reads into MiXCR, producing one record per CDR3 protein. The profile shows 300,000 to 400,000 distinct CDR3 sequences, 10% to 15% of them singletons. These data were likewise used in another study, on yellow fever vaccine responses in identical twins.

Source material: CD8+ T cells sorted from blood. The TCR sequence derives from a woman aged 18-29 years in good health. The chain carries TRBV11-2 and TRBJ1-5; 7 bases are shared with TRBD1. CDR3 nucleotides: TGTGCCAGCAGCCCAGGGGGGGTCTGGGGGGATCAGCCCCAGCATTTT. Its translation: CASSPGGVWGDQPQHF.